This T cell receptor beta chain was recorded in a study of CD8+ T cells in alopecia areata. Following RNA extraction, reverse transcription yielded cDNA that acted as the sequencing template. Generated by immunoSEQ multiplex PCR, the TCRdb table keeps only in-frame clones and is missing some. The sample lists under 200,000 clones, 55% to 75% occurring once. Treatment described: oral pan-JAK inhibitor, 5-10 mg twice daily. The CDR3 contains 17 residues. V lost 5 bases, J lost 8 bases, and 27 bases lay in between. Per germline, CDR1 SEHNR and CDR2 FQNEAQ (reference sequence). The V gene is TRBV7-9, the J gene TRBJ1-2; maybe TRBD1 (5 bases). This specimen consisted of CD4+ T cells sorted from blood, obtained at week 24, from a patient treated with tofacitinib. The sequence derives from a human donor with alopecia areata. The DNA for the CDR3 is TGTGCCAGCAGCGTCCGGAGCGGGGGACGGCCCCAGGGAGGCTACACCTTC. Its protein product is CASSVRSGGRPQGGYTF.